One and the same sample provided the 14 T cell receptor beta chains below, sequenced in a study of regulatory T cells in long-lasting Graves disease. The time point was: persistent/refractory GD, antithyroid drugs over 5 years with positive TRAb. Preparation of the TCR library used RNA extracted from PBMCs. Building of the TCR beta libraries involved iRepertoire HTBI primers and Arm-PCR of CDR3 regions. TCRdb re-called the multiplex PCR reads with MiXCR, one entry per CDR3 protein. The sample gives around 400,000 distinct CDR3 sequences, less than 25% of which show up once; roughly 26% is in the top ten. The material was peripheral blood mononuclear cells (PBMCs), obtained when the disease was refractory, from a patient treated with antithyroid drugs. These TCRs come from a female donor with Graves disease.

This clonotype was seen at least ten times. V usage is TRBV6-1 and J usage is TRBJ2-7; possibly TRBD2 for D (5 bases). Looked up from germline, CDR1 is MNHNS and CDR2 is SASEGT. This CDR3 contains 16 residues. The V end lost 4 bases, the J end lost 0 bases, and 16 bases lay between the germline ends. The CDR3 coding sequence is TGTGCCAGCAGTGCTCCCTTAACTGAGGGCTCCTACGAGCAGTACTTC. As protein: CASSAPLTEGSYEQYF.

At least ten counts were recorded for this clonotype. The V gene is TRBV12-3 or TRBV12-4, the J gene TRBJ1-4; 9 nucleotides line up with TRBD1. V lost 4 bases to trimming and J lost 1 base; unmatched junction nucleotides: 13. The CDR3 spans 19 residues. CDR3 DNA: TGTGCCAGCAGTTCCACCCTGGACAGGGGTTTAGGAACTAATGAAAAACTGTTTTTT. Translation gives CASSSTLDRGLGTNEKLFF.

This chain joins TRBV29-1 and TRBJ2-5, with 12 bases matching TRBD2. Losses at the gene ends were 4 bases for V and 1 base for J; bases not matched to a gene: 7. This CDR3 has 16 amino acids. In germline, CDR1 is SQVTM, CDR2 ANQGSEA. CDR3 loop: CSVVLAGGPFQETQYF. The CDR3 nucleotides are TGCAGCGTTGTACTAGCGGGAGGCCCATTCCAAGAGACCCAGTACTTC.

This chain connects TRBV18 to TRBJ1-5; D gene uncertain. Germline-derived CDR1 and CDR2 are KGHSH and LQKENI. The V and J ends lost 3 bases and 2 bases respectively, with 14 bases between them. CDR3 size: 16 residues. DNA of the CDR3: TGTGCCAGCTCACCTACTCCGCCGCAAGGCAATCAGCCCCAGCATTTT. This encodes CASSPTPPQGNQPQHF.

The J gene is TRBJ2-1, the V gene TRBV12-3 or TRBV12-4; 8 bases fit TRBD2. With 7 bases clipped from V and 10 bases from J, the junction kept 6 bases outside the gene matches. The CDR3 covers 12 residues. The DNA of the CDR3 is TGTGCCAGCACCTTCGGGAGGGGGGAGCAGTTCTTC. It is translated as CASTFGRGEQFF.

Notes on this clonotype: A much bigger clone sits one base away, suggesting this may be a read error. The chain has TRBV7-3 and TRBJ2-5, with D tentatively TRBD1 (7 bases). The CDR3 is 15 amino acids. The V gene lost 5 bases and the J gene lost 0 bases, with 13 bases spanning the gap. Per germline, CDR1 SGHTA and CDR2 FQGTGA. CDR3 amino acids: CASSPGGWYQETQYF. The CDR3 region has the DNA TGTGCCAGCAGCCCAGGGGGGTGGTACCAAGAGACCCAGTACTTC.

The chain links TRBV29-1 to TRBJ1-1; D might be TRBD1 (5 bases). The CDR3 runs to 13 residues. With 7 bases removed from V and 0 bases from J, the gap between germline ends came to 12 bases. CDR1 is SQVTM, CDR2 ANQGSEA, per germline. The CDR3 loop is CSAQTEMNTEAFF. CDR3 sequence (DNA): TGCAGCGCCCAGACAGAAATGAACACTGAAGCTTTCTTT.

V and J are TRBV6-2 or TRBV6-3 and TRBJ1-1; TRBD1 is a possible D gene (5 bases). Deletions cut 4 bases from V and 6 bases from J, with 12 bases between. This CDR3 contains 13 residues. The germline CDR1 and CDR2 sequences are MNHEY and SVGEGT. CDR3 sequence (DNA): TGTGCCAGCAGTTTCGGGGTGGGGGCTGAAGCTTTCTTT. As protein: CASSFGVGAEAFF.

This clonotype appeared a few times. The chain is built from TRBV7-2 and TRBJ1-2; a weak D match, TRBD1 (6 bases). Germline V CDR1 and CDR2: SGHTA, FQGNSA. With 1 base removed from V and 4 bases from J, the gap between germline ends came to 10 bases. The CDR3 runs 14 residues. CDR3 residues: CASSLGQVTYGYTF. The CDR3 DNA is TGTGCCAGCAGCTTAGGACAGGTGACCTATGGCTACACCTTC.

As regards this clonotype: A read error may be the cause here, since a much bigger clone is one base away. This rearrangement joins TRBV5-1 to TRBJ2-7; TRBD2 matches at 8 bases. The germline CDR1 and CDR2 sequences are SGHRS and YFSETQ. The CDR3 is 14 residues long. CDR3 amino acids: CTSSLLAAPKEQYF. The CDR3 bases are TGCACCAGCAGCTTACTAGCGGCCCCCAAGGAGCAGTACTTC.

This clonotype showed up many times. This chain joins TRBV28 and TRBJ2-5; 8 nucleotides align to TRBD1. CDR1 is MDHEN, CDR2 SYDVKM, per germline. The CDR3 is 15 amino acids. The ends lost 3 bases at V and 7 bases at J; junction bases unmatched: 10. CDR3 DNA sequence: TGTGCCAGCAGTTTCGAGGGGACAGGTGAAGGGACCCAGTACTTC. Its protein product is CASSFEGTGEGTQYF.

The J gene is TRBJ1-4, the V gene TRBV20-1, with a weak D call TRBD1 (6 bases). CDR1 and CDR2 (germline): DFQATT, SNEGSKA (reference sequence). The CDR3 totals 16 residues. V lost 0 bases and J lost 3, with 14 bases in between. The CDR3 is CSARDHGTPSNEKLFF. CDR3 DNA: TGCAGTGCTAGAGATCACGGGACACCCTCTAATGAAAAACTGTTTTTT.

A note on this clonotype: Here the CDR3 omits its conserved ending phenylalanine or tryptophan, so a read error is the likely source. The chain has TRBV11-2 and TRBJ2-6; D not certain. Per the germline V gene, CDR1 is SGHAT and CDR2 is FQNNGV. The CDR3 sequence is 15 residues long. V lost 5 bases and J lost 0, with 8 bases in between. CDR3 sequence: CASSAVRSGANVLTV. The CDR3 DNA sequence: TGTGCCAGCAGCGCCGTCCGCTCTGGGGCCAACGTCCTGACTGTC.

The sample holds a few counts of this clonotype. The chain employs TRBV14 and TRBJ2-7; 10 bases map to TRBD2. The germline gives CDR1 SGHDN, CDR2 FVKESK. The junction had 8 bases not matched to a gene; V was cut back by 5 bases and J by 4 bases. This CDR3 has 15 residues. Here the CDR3 DNA reads TGTGCCAGCAGCGCCCTCGGACTAGCGGCATACGAGCAGTACTTC. Amino acids: CASSALGLAAYEQYF.